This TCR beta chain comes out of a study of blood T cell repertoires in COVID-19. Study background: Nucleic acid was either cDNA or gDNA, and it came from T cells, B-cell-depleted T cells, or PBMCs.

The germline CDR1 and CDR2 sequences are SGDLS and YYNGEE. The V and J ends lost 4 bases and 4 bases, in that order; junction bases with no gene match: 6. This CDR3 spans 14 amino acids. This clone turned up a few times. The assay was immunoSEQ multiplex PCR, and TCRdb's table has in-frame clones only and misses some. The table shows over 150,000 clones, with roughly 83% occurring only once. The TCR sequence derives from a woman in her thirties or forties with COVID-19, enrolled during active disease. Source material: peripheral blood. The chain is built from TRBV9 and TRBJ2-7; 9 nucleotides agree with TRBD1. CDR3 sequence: CASSFGTGRYEQYF. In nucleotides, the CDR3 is TGTGCCAGCAGCTTCGGGACAGGGAGGTACGAGCAGTACTTC.